This T cell receptor beta chain came from a study of T cell responses to AZD1222 COVID-19 vaccine. Regarding the study as a whole: The donor group comprised mostly white British people and more females; the analysis possibly underestimated clonal diversity.

V lost 0 bases to trimming and J lost 4 bases; unmatched junction nucleotides: 2. Germline CDR1 SEHNR, CDR2 FQNEAQ (reference sequence). The CDR3 loop spans 14 amino acids. Clones were read by immunoSEQ multiplex PCR, and TCRdb kept only the in-frame ones, dropping some. The table shows hundreds of thousands of clones, with about 93% occurring only once. With regard to this clone: Antigen: not known.

The sample consisted of peripheral blood, taken on day 0 of MenACWY control vaccination. The origin of this receptor is an adult in good health. The gene calls are TRBV7-9 and TRBJ1-1, with TRBD1 matching 7 bases. The CDR3 DNA sequence: TGTGCCAGCAGCTTAGCCGCAGGGGGCACTGAAGCTTTCTTT. Its translation: CASSLAAGGTEAFF.